This T cell receptor (beta chain) was sequenced in a study of identical twins. Study findings and constraints: Some out-of-frame alpha sequences were shared by twins, and these showed excess low generation probability.

This clonotype has more than one count but fewer than ten. As yet, its antigen is unknown. This CDR3 comprises 12 residues. In germline, CDR1 is LGHDT, CDR2 YNNKEL (reference sequence). The V gene lost 3 bases and the J gene lost 11 bases, with 13 bases spanning the gap. TCRdb itself ran the 5' RACE reads through MiXCR, one entry per CDR3 protein. Here the sample spans 1.5 million to 2 million distinct CDR3 sequences, about 31% being singletons. This sequence joins TRBV3-1 and TRBJ1-1, with D unresolved. This clonotype originated in a newborn girl in good health. Input material: cord blood. The CDR3 sequence: CASSQPELGAFF. The CDR3 region has the DNA TGTGCCAGCAGCCAGCCCGAACTAGGGGCTTTCTTT.